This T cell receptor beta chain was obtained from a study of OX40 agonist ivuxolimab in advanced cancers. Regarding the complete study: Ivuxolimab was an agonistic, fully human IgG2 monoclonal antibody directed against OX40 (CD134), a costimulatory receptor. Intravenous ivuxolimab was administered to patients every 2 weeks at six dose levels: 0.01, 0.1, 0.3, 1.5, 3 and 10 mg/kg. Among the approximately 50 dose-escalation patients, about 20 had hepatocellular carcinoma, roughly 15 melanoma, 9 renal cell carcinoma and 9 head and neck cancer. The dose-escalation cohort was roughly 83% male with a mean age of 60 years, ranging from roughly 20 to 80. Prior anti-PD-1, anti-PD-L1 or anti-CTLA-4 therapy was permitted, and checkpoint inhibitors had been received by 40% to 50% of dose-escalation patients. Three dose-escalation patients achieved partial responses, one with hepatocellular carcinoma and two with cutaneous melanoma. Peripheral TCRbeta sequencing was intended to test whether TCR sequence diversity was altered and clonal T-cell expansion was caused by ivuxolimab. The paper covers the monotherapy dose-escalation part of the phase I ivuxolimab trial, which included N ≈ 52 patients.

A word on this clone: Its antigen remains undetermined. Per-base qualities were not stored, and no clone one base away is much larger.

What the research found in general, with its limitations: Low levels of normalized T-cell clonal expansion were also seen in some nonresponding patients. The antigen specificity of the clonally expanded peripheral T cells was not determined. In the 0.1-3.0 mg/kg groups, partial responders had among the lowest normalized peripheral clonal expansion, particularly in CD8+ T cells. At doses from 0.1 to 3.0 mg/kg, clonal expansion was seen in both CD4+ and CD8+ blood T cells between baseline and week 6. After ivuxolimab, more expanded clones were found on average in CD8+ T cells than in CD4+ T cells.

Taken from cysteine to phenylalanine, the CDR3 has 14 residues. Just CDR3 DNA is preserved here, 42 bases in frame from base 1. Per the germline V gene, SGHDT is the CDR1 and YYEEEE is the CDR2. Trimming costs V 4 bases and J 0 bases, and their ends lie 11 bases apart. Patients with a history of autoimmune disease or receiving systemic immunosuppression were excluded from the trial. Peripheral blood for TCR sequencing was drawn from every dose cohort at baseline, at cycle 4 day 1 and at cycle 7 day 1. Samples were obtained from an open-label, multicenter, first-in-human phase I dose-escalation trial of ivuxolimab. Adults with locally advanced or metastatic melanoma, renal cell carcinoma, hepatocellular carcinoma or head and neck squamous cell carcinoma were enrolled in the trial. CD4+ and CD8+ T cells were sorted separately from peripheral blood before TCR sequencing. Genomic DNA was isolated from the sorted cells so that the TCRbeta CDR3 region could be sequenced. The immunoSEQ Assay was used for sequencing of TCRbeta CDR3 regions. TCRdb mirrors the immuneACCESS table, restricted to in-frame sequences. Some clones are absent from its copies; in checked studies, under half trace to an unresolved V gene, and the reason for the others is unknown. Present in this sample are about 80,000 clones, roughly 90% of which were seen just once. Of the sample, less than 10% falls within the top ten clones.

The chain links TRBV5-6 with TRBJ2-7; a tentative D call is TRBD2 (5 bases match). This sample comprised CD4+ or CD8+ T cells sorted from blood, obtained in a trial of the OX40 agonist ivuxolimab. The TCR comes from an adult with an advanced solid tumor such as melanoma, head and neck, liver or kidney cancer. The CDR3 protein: CASSQDWSSYEQYF. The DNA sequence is TGTGCCAGCAGCCAGGACTGGAGCTCCTACGAGCAGTACTTC.